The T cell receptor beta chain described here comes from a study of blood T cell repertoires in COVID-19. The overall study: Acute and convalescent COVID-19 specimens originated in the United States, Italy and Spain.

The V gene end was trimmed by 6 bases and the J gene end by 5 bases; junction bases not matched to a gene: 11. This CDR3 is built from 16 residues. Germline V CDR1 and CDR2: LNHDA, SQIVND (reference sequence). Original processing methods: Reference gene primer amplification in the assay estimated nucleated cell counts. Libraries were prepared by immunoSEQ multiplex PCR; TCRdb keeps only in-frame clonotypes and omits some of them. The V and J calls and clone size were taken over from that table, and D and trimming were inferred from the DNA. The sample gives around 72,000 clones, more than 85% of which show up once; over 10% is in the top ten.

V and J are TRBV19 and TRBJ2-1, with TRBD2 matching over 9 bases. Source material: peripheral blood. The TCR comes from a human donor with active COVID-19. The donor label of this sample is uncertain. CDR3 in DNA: TGTGCCAGTAGGCGCGGGCCTAGCGGGAAGGACAATGAGCAGTTCTTC. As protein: CASRRGPSGKDNEQFF.